The TCR beta chain described here comes from a study of response to subunit inactivated influenza vaccine. TCRdb called the RT-PCR reads again in MiXCR, with one record for every CDR3 protein. The data contain 530,000 or so distinct CDR3 sequences, around 15% of them singletons. The germline gives CDR1 DFQATT, CDR2 SNEGSKA (reference sequence). The ends were cut back, 6 bases at V and 5 bases at J, with 13 bases in the middle. The CDR3 is 12 amino acids. V and J are TRBV20-1 and TRBJ2-5; no definite D call. The material sequenced was PBMCs from blood, taken 12 days after vaccination. This TCR was recovered from a man aged 50-60 years who received an inactivated influenza vaccine. Here the CDR3 reads CSATQAIETQYF. CDR3 nucleotides: TGCAGTGCCACCCAGGCCATTGAGACCCAGTACTTC.